This T cell receptor beta chain was obtained from a study of human T cells and chemical hapten exposure. The wider study: The study lasted approximately 26 weeks, and patients were dosed weekly with diphenylcyclopropenone on the scalp throughout. The study, taken as a whole, reports: In the PT1 data, expanded TCR counts showed a positive correlation with patch test score. Sensitization with DPC brought no change to TCRs above 1 in 1000 in frequency.

This clonotype was detected a few times. The antigen remains undetermined. Time point defined: pre-sensitization, week 0. Treatment: therapeutic diphenylcyclopropenone sensitization with weekly scalp DPC. Germline V gives CDR1 SGDLS, CDR2 YYNGEE. V lost 0 bases to trimming and J lost 0 bases, with 7 bases between them. The CDR3 sequence is 15 residues long. Individual cDNA molecules in this library carried unique molecular identifiers. TCRdb ran MiXCR on the RACE reads and lists one entry per CDR3 protein. Seen here are approximately 320,000 distinct CDR3 sequences, over 5% observed once, and the top ten hold around 8%.

V is TRBV9 and J is TRBJ2-1; D gene uncertain. The sequenced sample was whole blood, obtained in connection with sensitization to the hapten diphenylcyclopropenone (DPC). The source of this sequence is a woman between 18 and 29 years old with alopecia areata. Some clones in this sample may be carry-over from other donors' samples. The CDR3 sequence is CASSVGQSSYNEQFF. CDR3 nucleotide sequence: TGTGCCAGCAGCGTAGGTCAGAGCTCCTACAATGAGCAGTTCTTC.